The 28 T cell receptor beta chains listed next were all sequenced from one sample in a study of T cells in Graves' hyperthyroidism and ophthalmopathy (dated by TCRdb to the late 2010s). The library was generated by multiplex PCR. Sequencing relied on an Illumina HiSeq 2000. The TCR beta CDR3 regions were amplified from the RNA transcripts. A first-round RT-PCR of the TCR CDR3 used the HTBI primer set with the Qiagen OneStep RT-PCR kit. In TCRdb, the public reads were trimmed at Q25 with fastp and aligned with MiXCR, with productive beta chains retained. Rows with a matching CDR3 protein are joined into one entry that keeps the most common DNA and genes. The table for this sample lists 700,000 or so distinct CDR3 sequences; roughly 15% of them were counted only once. Of the sample, approximately 12% is held by the ten largest clones. The sequenced material came from blood. The receptors were sampled from a woman between 45 and 65 years old with Graves' ophthalmopathy.

Of note for this clonotype: At one end the junction does not follow the germline gene, possibly because of a read error. The chain combines TRBV29-1 with TRBJ2-7, with 8 bases that match TRBD1. The CDR3 has 13 residues. The germline gives CDR1 SQVTM, CDR2 ANQGSEA. The CDR3 sequence: CSAVGQGSNEQYF. As DNA, the CDR3 is TGCAGCGCCGTCGGACAGGGCTCCAACGAGCAGTACTTC.

This clonotype has a count of ten or more. The chain joins TRBV3-1 to TRBJ2-7, with unresolved D. From germline, CDR1 is LGHDT and CDR2 YNNKEL (reference sequence). Between the trimmed V and J ends, which lost 1 base and 2 bases, there was a span of 9 bases. The CDR3 sequence is 14 residues long. The CDR3 coding sequence is TGTGCCAGCAGCCAAGTGTGGCAGCCCTACGAGCAGTACTTC. Protein product: CASSQVWQPYEQYF.

This sequence joins TRBV20-1 and TRBJ1-1, with D perhaps matching TRBD1 (5 bases). This CDR3 spans 15 amino acids. CDR1 and CDR2 (germline): DFQATT, SNEGSKA (reference sequence). With 0 bases removed from V and 1 base from J, the gap between germline ends came to 12 bases. The CDR3 region is CSARDIGTANTEAFF. The CDR3 coding sequence is TGCAGTGCTAGAGATATCGGGACGGCGAACACTGAAGCTTTCTTT.

The V and J genes are TRBV20-1 and TRBJ2-7; 9 nucleotides align to TRBD1. The V segment lost 2 bases and the J segment 6 bases; nucleotides outside the gene matches: 8. Per germline, CDR1 DFQATT and CDR2 SNEGSKA (reference sequence). CDR3 length equals 14 residues. The CDR3 reads CSARRGADRGEQYF. The CDR3 DNA reads TGCAGTGCTAGAAGGGGAGCGGACAGGGGCGAGCAGTACTTC.

Regarding this clonotype: Without the conserved terminal phenylalanine or tryptophan, this CDR3 likely stems from a read error. The rearrangement joins TRBV7-9 to TRBJ2-6; the D call may be TRBD1 or TRBD2 (5 bases each). Germline V CDR1 and CDR2: SEHNR, FQNEAQ (reference sequence). The V and J ends lost 4 bases and 5 bases respectively, with 12 bases between them. CDR3 length: 15 residues. CDR3 sequence reads: CASSSGRTRANVLTL. The CDR3 bases are TGTGCCAGCAGCTCGGGACGCACTAGGGCCAACGTCCTGACTTTA.

This clonotype was recorded at least ten times. The genes are TRBV2 and TRBJ1-6; D gene ambiguous. Deletions cut 2 bases from V and 9 bases from J, with 8 bases between. Germline values: CDR1 SNHLY, CDR2 FYNNEI. This CDR3 spans 13 amino acids. CDR3 DNA: TGTGCCAGCAGTGAAATCCACGTTTCACCCCTCCACTTT. Translated, it gives CASSEIHVSPLHF.

Note on this clonotype: A much more abundant neighbour one base away suggests this may be a read error. The CDR3 spells CACSSPRGEQFF. CDR3 DNA: TGTGCCTGCAGTTCCCCCAGGGGTGAGCAGTTCTTC. V usage is TRBV12-3 or TRBV12-4 and J usage is TRBJ2-1, with D maybe TRBD1 (6 bases). The CDR3 length is 12 residues.

This clonotype appeared many times. The V call is TRBV13, the J call TRBJ2-7; 7 bases match TRBD2. There are 14 residues in the CDR3. The V gene's germline CDR1 is PRHDT and CDR2 FYEKMQ (reference sequence). The ends lost 1 base at V and 6 bases at J; junction bases unmatched: 6. Here the CDR3 reads CASSLAGGVGEQYF. In DNA, the CDR3 is TGTGCCAGCAGCTTAGCGGGAGGAGTGGGCGAGCAGTACTTC.

V gene TRBV9 combines with J gene TRBJ2-3; D may match TRBD1 or TRBD2 (5 bases each). The germline V and J ends were trimmed by 2 bases and 2 bases, with 9 bases remaining between them. Per germline, CDR1 SGDLS and CDR2 YYNGEE. The CDR3 has 14 residues. As DNA, the CDR3 is TGTGCCAGCAGCGTGCAAGGGACCACAGATACGCAGTATTTT. Its protein product is CASSVQGTTDTQYF.

This clonotype was recorded many times. The chain combines TRBV20-1 with TRBJ1-2; D remains unclear. With 4 bases removed from V and 4 bases from J, the gap between germline ends came to 13 bases. The CDR3 spans 13 residues. Germline CDR1 and CDR2: DFQATT and SNEGSKA (reference sequence). CDR3 nucleotide sequence: TGCAGTGCTACCCGGACCGATTTCTATGGCTACACCTTC. The encoded protein is CSATRTDFYGYTF.

There are many counts of this clonotype. This chain uses TRBV12-3 or TRBV12-4 with TRBJ1-3; 9 nucleotides match TRBD1. V dropped 6 bases and J dropped 0; count of bases not matched to a gene: 12. CDR3 length equals 18 residues. The CDR3 loop is CASRTGTGPFSSGNTIYF. The DNA of the CDR3 is TGTGCCAGCAGAACCGGGACAGGGCCCTTCAGCTCTGGAAACACCATATATTTT.

The chain links TRBV5-4 to TRBJ1-2; D perhaps matches TRBD1 (5 bases). V was cut by 4 bases and J by 6 bases, with 19 bases left in between. The CDR3 covers 15 residues. Germline lookup yields CDR1 SGHNT and CDR2 YYREEE (reference sequence). CDR3: CASSQGTGTRHGYTF. For the CDR3, the DNA is TGTGCCAGCAGCCAAGGAACGGGGACCAGGCATGGCTACACCTTC.

This clonotype has ten or more counts. The chain combines TRBV6-2 or TRBV6-3 with TRBJ2-3, with TRBD1 matching 7 bases. The CDR3 runs to 15 residues. The junction had 5 bases not matched to a gene; V was cut back by 3 bases and J by 2 bases. Germline V CDR1 and CDR2: MNHEY, SVGEGT. CDR3 protein: CASSYYRGVTDTQYF. The CDR3 DNA sequence: TGTGCCAGCAGTTATTACAGGGGAGTCACAGATACGCAGTATTTT.

This clonotype was found many times. The gene calls are TRBV7-9 and TRBJ1-2; possible D gene TRBD1, 6 bases. Germline V gene lookup returns CDR1 SEHNR and CDR2 FQNEAQ (reference sequence). The CDR3 contains 13 residues. The V gene lost 3 bases and the J gene lost 6 bases, with 11 bases spanning the gap. CDR3 in amino acids: CASSLSGADGYTF. The CDR3 DNA reads TGTGCCAGCAGCTTGTCGGGGGCTGATGGCTACACCTTC.

V and J are TRBV7-2 and TRBJ2-5, with 11 bases identical to TRBD2. The V gene end was trimmed by 5 bases and the J gene end by 4 bases; junction bases not matched to a gene: 15. The CDR3 loop spans 18 amino acids. Germline assignment: CDR1 SGHTA and CDR2 FQGNSA. Written as DNA, the CDR3 is TGTGCCAGCAGCCGAACTGGGACTAGCGGACCCGGCCGAGAGACCCAGTACTTC. Translating gives CASSRTGTSGPGRETQYF.

The sample holds many counts of this clonotype. This rearrangement joins TRBV6-1 to TRBJ1-1; tentatively, D is TRBD1 (5 bases). CDR3 length: 14 residues. V was shortened by 5 bases and J by 0 bases, with 10 bases between the two germline ends. Germline CDR1 MNHNS, CDR2 SASEGT. The CDR3: CASSNRNMNTEAFF. CDR3 nucleotides: TGTGCCAGCAGTAACAGGAACATGAACACTGAAGCTTTCTTT.

The chain's CDR3 is CASSQNQKLRETQYF. The CDR3 region has the DNA TGTGCCAGCAGCCAAAACCAAAAACTTCGGGAGACCCAGTACTTC. This chain links TRBV7-9 with TRBJ2-5; D is uncertain. The germline V gene has CDR1 SEHNR and CDR2 FQNEAQ (reference sequence). Trimming stripped 5 bases from V and 5 bases from J, with 18 bases between. The CDR3 spans 15 residues.

This chain uses TRBV9 with TRBJ2-6, with 7 bases that match TRBD1. From germline, CDR1 is SGDLS and CDR2 YYNGEE. The length of the CDR3 is 15 residues. V was pared by 3 bases and J by 4 bases, with 4 bases of the junction left unmatched. The CDR3 DNA reads TGTGCCAGCAGCGCAGACAGGGTCGGGGCCAACGTCCTGACTTTC. Translating gives CASSADRVGANVLTF.

The chain is built from TRBV7-2 and TRBJ2-3; 15 nucleotides agree with TRBD2. This CDR3 is 19 amino acids long. Germline V lookup: CDR1 SGHTA, CDR2 FQGNSA. V trimming: 4 bases; J trimming: 1 base; junction bases outside the gene matches: 9. For the CDR3, the DNA is TGTGCCAGCAGCTCACCGGGACTAGCGGGAGGAAACCGCACAGATACGCAGTATTTT. It encodes CASSSPGLAGGNRTDTQYF.

In DNA form, the CDR3 reads TGTGCCAGTAGTTGGGGACTAGGAACAGATACGCAGTATTTT. This translates into CASSWGLGTDTQYF. The chain carries TRBV19 and TRBJ2-3; 8 bases map to TRBD2. V was clipped by 5 bases and J by 3 bases; unmatched bases: 4. This CDR3 region has 14 residues. CDR1 is LNHDA, CDR2 SQIVND, per germline (reference sequence).

This clonotype was recorded many times. V usage is TRBV6-1 and J usage is TRBJ1-1, with TRBD1 as a possible D gene (5 bases). CDR3 length equals 13 residues. Trimming removed 2 bases from V and 8 bases from J, with 12 bases in between. Germline assignment: CDR1 MNHNS and CDR2 SASEGT. CDR3 protein: CASSEILRTEAFF. The CDR3 DNA follows: TGTGCCAGCAGTGAAATTCTAAGGACAGAAGCTTTCTTT.

This clonotype was picked up many times. The chain is built from TRBV2 and TRBJ1-2; possible D gene TRBD1, 5 bases. V lost 6 bases and J lost 5, with 19 bases in between. Germline CDR1 reads SNHLY; CDR2 reads FYNNEI. The CDR3 covers 15 residues. Here the CDR3 reads CASRSTGTDIYGYTF. CDR3 nucleotide sequence: TGTGCCAGCAGATCCACTGGGACGGATATTTATGGCTACACCTTC.

In this sample, this clonotype turned up many times. The chain carries TRBV18 and TRBJ2-5, with D unclear. The CDR3 covers 14 residues. V was cut by 3 bases and J by 0 bases, with 8 bases left in between. In germline, CDR1 is KGHSH, CDR2 LQKENI. The CDR3, as DNA: TGTGCCAGCTCACCGCCGGGCAACCAAGAGACCCAGTACTTC. It codes for CASSPPGNQETQYF.

There are many counts of this clonotype. V usage is TRBV20-1 and J usage is TRBJ1-1, with 9 nucleotides matching TRBD1. The CDR3 is 15 amino acids. Germline CDR1 is DFQATT and CDR2 is SNEGSKA (reference sequence). After removal of 5 bases from V and 6 bases from J, the junction contained 13 bases not matched to a gene. The CDR3 protein is CSAASNRDRVAEAFF. DNA for the CDR3: TGCAGTGCTGCATCCAACCGGGACAGGGTTGCTGAAGCTTTCTTT.

This chain links TRBV19 with TRBJ1-5; D might be TRBD1 (6 bases). Germline loops: CDR1 LNHDA, CDR2 SQIVND (reference sequence). This CDR3 has 16 residues. Trimming took 1 base from V and 0 from J, leaving 10 bases between them. CDR3 in amino acids: CASSIVGGNSNQPQHF. Here the CDR3 DNA reads TGTGCCAGTAGTATAGTAGGGGGAAATAGCAATCAGCCCCAGCATTTT.

This clonotype occurred a few times. The chain couples TRBV6-1 to TRBJ1-6, with D tentatively TRBD1 (5 bases). This CDR3 has 15 amino acids. The V end was cut by 2 bases, the J end by 8 bases, with 13 bases between. The germline V gene has CDR1 MNHNS and CDR2 SASEGT. The CDR3 here is CASSELGGIDSPLHF. Here the CDR3 DNA reads TGTGCCAGCAGTGAATTGGGGGGGATTGATTCACCCCTCCACTTT.

As for this clonotype: A much larger clone is a single base away; this may be a read error. The chain carries TRBV2 and TRBJ1-1, with D possibly matching TRBD1 (5 bases). The germline CDR1 and CDR2 sequences are SNHLY and FYNNEI. The germline V and J ends were trimmed by 7 bases and 4 bases, with 13 bases remaining between them. This CDR3 is built from 13 residues. The CDR3 nucleotides read TGTGCCAGCAACCTACAGGAGGGCACTGAAGCTTTCTTT. The encoded protein is CASNLQEGTEAFF.

As regards this clonotype: The junction departs from the called germline gene at one end, perhaps through a read error. The V and J genes are TRBV19 and TRBJ2-7; the D is unclear. Germline assignment: CDR1 LNHDA and CDR2 SQIVND (reference sequence). There are 15 residues in the CDR3. CDR3 protein: CAGSSWAPWGYEQYF. The CDR3 DNA sequence: TGTGCCGGTAGTTCCTGGGCCCCGTGGGGCTACGAGCAGTACTTC.